The 20 T cell receptor beta chains presented below share a single source sample, sequenced in a study of blood T cell repertoires in COVID-19. TCRdb's copy holds only in-frame clones and misses some; the assay was immunoSEQ multiplex PCR. The data contain some 39,000 clones, just over 85% of them singletons. The sequenced sample was peripheral blood. Source of these receptors: a man aged 35 to 55 with active COVID-19.

The chain uses TRBV9 and TRBJ2-3; TRBD2 agrees at 8 bases. There are 16 residues in the CDR3. From germline, CDR1 is SGDLS and CDR2 YYNGEE. The junction had 7 bases not matched to a gene; V was cut back by 3 bases and J by 1 base. DNA for the CDR3: TGTGCCAGCAGCGCGAGCGGGAGCCGAGGCACAGATACGCAGTATTTT. Translation gives CASSASGSRGTDTQYF.

The CDR3 coding sequence is TGTGCCAGCAGGCCAGCGGTGGGCTACACCTTC. It is translated as CASRPAVGYTF. V usage is TRBV2 and J usage is TRBJ1-2; D ambiguous. Germline CDR1 is SNHLY and CDR2 is FYNNEI. This CDR3 is 11 amino acids long. Trimming shortened V by 6 bases and J by 8 bases, and 10 bases separated the two germline ends. The complete variable domain, with remaining parts taken from reference TRBV2 and TRBJ1-2, reads EPEVTQTPSHQVTQMGQEVILRCVPISNHLYFYWYRQILGQKVEFLVSFYNNEISEKSEIFDDQFSVERPDGSNFTLKIRSTKLEDSAMYFCASRPAVGYTFGSGTRLTVV.

V is TRBV28 and J is TRBJ1-3; 8 nucleotides line up with TRBD1. This CDR3 has 15 amino acids. The germline V gene encodes CDR1 MDHEN and CDR2 SYDVKM. V shed 5 bases and J 2 bases; nucleotides not matched to a gene: 5. CDR3 nucleotides: TGTGCCAGCAGTCCGCTGACAGGGGCTGGAAACACCATATATTTT. It translates to CASSPLTGAGNTIYF. Together with reference TRBV28 and TRBJ1-3, the CDR3 gives the full variable domain: DVKVTQSSRYLVKRTGEKVFLECVQDMDHENMFWYRQDPGLGLRLIYFSYDVKMKEKGDIPEGYSVSREKKERFSLILESASTNQTSMYLCASSPLTGAGNTIYFGEGSWLTVV.

A few counts support this clone. The chain combines TRBV28 with TRBJ2-5; maybe TRBD2 (7 bases). Germline-derived CDR1 and CDR2 are MDHEN and SYDVKM. Trimming removed 6 bases at V and 7 bases at J, with 21 bases between. The CDR3 contains 15 residues. CDR3 coding DNA: TGTGCCAGCAGATTTAGGGGGGGGGCCTCCAGGACCCAGTACTTC. Translation gives CASRFRGGASRTQYF.

The V and J genes are TRBV29-1 and TRBJ2-1; 10 nucleotides align to TRBD1. The V segment lost 7 bases and the J segment 3 bases; nucleotides outside the gene matches: 3. The CDR3 length is 13 residues. CDR1 and CDR2 from the germline V gene are SQVTM and ANQGSEA. CDR3 amino acids: CSADRGLYNEQFF. CDR3 bases: TGCAGCGCCGACAGGGGGCTCTACAATGAGCAGTTCTTC.

This clone was detected a few times. The chain carries TRBV6-5 and TRBJ2-7; 7 bases match TRBD2. CDR3 length equals 16 residues. Germline V gene data show CDR1 as MNHEY and CDR2 as SVGAGI. J was trimmed by 5 bases and V by 2 bases; bases with no gene match: 12. CDR3 nucleotide sequence: TGTGCCAGCAGTTACGCCCGGCAGGGAGGGCTCAACGAGCAGTACTTC. Its translation: CASSYARQGGLNEQYF.

This clone was observed a single time. The chain is built from TRBV28 and TRBJ2-3; 7 nucleotides agree with TRBD1. The V gene end was trimmed by 10 bases and the J gene end by 9 bases; junction bases not matched to a gene: 13. The CDR3 has 13 residues. CDR1 and CDR2 from the germline V gene are MDHEN and SYDVKM. CDR3 nucleotides: TGTGCCACCCTAGACGGGGTGACAGGGACGCAGTATTTT. It encodes CATLDGVTGTQYF.

This chain joins TRBV6-2 or TRBV6-3 and TRBJ2-3; no definite D call. The ends were cut back, 2 bases at V and 2 bases at J, with 8 bases in the middle. Germline V gene lookup returns CDR1 MNHEY and CDR2 SVGEGT. The CDR3 has 14 amino acids. The CDR3 DNA follows: TGTGCCAGCAGTTACCTTCAGGACACAGATACGCAGTATTTT. Amino acid sequence: CASSYLQDTDTQYF.

Here the CDR3 reads CASSRGQAAGYEQYF. The CDR3 bases are TGTGCCAGTAGTAGGGGACAGGCCGCCGGCTACGAGCAGTACTTC. The chain uses TRBV19 and TRBJ2-7, with TRBD1 matching over 8 bases. The V and J ends lost 4 bases and 3 bases, in that order; junction bases with no gene match: 8. The CDR3 sequence is 15 residues long. Germline V lookup: CDR1 LNHDA, CDR2 SQIVND (reference sequence).

The rearrangement joins TRBV5-1 to TRBJ2-7; D not resolved. Trimming stripped 1 base from V and 0 bases from J, with 17 bases between. The CDR3 has 17 amino acids. The germline CDR1 and CDR2 sequences are SGHRS and YFSETQ. The CDR3 bases are TGCGCCAGCAGCTTGCTAGGTGGCCCCGACGCCTCCTACGAGCAGTACTTC. Its protein is CASSLLGGPDASYEQYF.

The chain uses TRBV7-6 and TRBJ2-1, with 13 bases aligning to TRBD2. Germline values: CDR1 SGHVS, CDR2 FNYEAQ. V was clipped by 5 bases and J by 7 bases; unmatched bases: 5. The CDR3 runs 15 residues. CDR3 in DNA: TGTGCCAGCAGCCCCCGGACTAGCGGGGGTAATGAGCAGTTCTTC. Its translation is CASSPRTSGGNEQFF.

The V gene is TRBV28, the J gene TRBJ1-4; D might be TRBD1 (6 bases). Germline CDR1 MDHEN, CDR2 SYDVKM. This CDR3 is built from 15 residues. Trimming stripped 7 bases from V and 9 bases from J, with 21 bases between. CDR3 sequence: CASNHNRDGRQKLFF. CDR3 bases: TGTGCCAGCAATCACAACAGGGATGGAAGACAAAAACTGTTTTTT.

The chain recombines TRBV6-5 with TRBJ2-1; D may be TRBD2 (5 bases). Germline V CDR1 and CDR2: MNHEY, SVGAGI. The CDR3 extends over 12 amino acids. The V end was cut by 6 bases, the J end by 7 bases, with 10 bases between. The chain's CDR3 is CASRPAGNEQFF. As DNA, the CDR3 is TGTGCCAGCAGACCCGCGGGTAATGAGCAGTTCTTC.

V usage is TRBV3-1 (or the pseudogene TRBV3-2) and J usage is TRBJ2-3, with TRBD2 identical over 11 bases. This CDR3 has 17 residues. The germline gives CDR1 LGHDT, CDR2 YNNKEL (reference sequence). V dropped 0 bases and J dropped 6; count of bases not matched to a gene: 8. CDR3 sequence reads: CASSQDPLAGGLDTQYF. DNA for the CDR3: TGTGCCAGCAGCCAAGATCCGCTAGCGGGAGGTCTTGATACGCAGTATTTT.

The chain couples TRBV5-1 to TRBJ1-1, with 7 nucleotides matching TRBD1. V lost 2 bases to trimming and J lost 1 base; unmatched junction nucleotides: 8. The CDR3 extends over 16 amino acids. Per the germline V gene, CDR1 is SGHRS and CDR2 is YFSETQ. The CDR3 region has the DNA TGCGCCAGCAGCTTCTCCCCGGGACAGACGAACACTGAAGCTTTCTTT. It yields the protein CASSFSPGQTNTEAFF.

This clone was observed a few times. The chain uses TRBV6-2 or TRBV6-3 and TRBJ1-1; D is uncertain. V was shortened by 0 bases and J by 7 bases, with 9 bases between the two germline ends. Germline V gene data show CDR1 as MNHEY and CDR2 as SVGEGT. This CDR3 has 13 amino acids. In nucleotides, the CDR3 is TGTGCCAGCAGTTACTCGTCACGGGGTGAAGCTTTCTTT. Protein: CASSYSSRGEAFF.

This chain uses TRBV2 with TRBJ2-4; 9 bases are shared with TRBD1. CDR3 length: 14 amino acids. Losses at the gene ends were 7 bases for V and 7 bases for J; bases not matched to a gene: 8. Germline V gene data show CDR1 as SNHLY and CDR2 as FYNNEI. The CDR3 DNA sequence: TGTGCCAGCATGGGGGGACAGGGTAGTAACATTCAGTACTTC. It translates to CASMGGQGSNIQYF.

V gene TRBV5-1 combines with J gene TRBJ1-2; D call uncertain. Trimming stripped 0 bases from V and 0 bases from J, with 9 bases between. The CDR3 has 15 amino acids. Germline V gene lookup returns CDR1 SGHRS and CDR2 YFSETQ. The CDR3 bases are TGCGCCAGCAGCTTGGCCCCAGGTTCTAACTATGGCTACACCTTC. Protein product: CASSLAPGSNYGYTF.

The chain employs TRBV11-2 and TRBJ2-7; TRBD2 agrees at 7 bases. Germline CDR1 is SGHAT and CDR2 is FQNNGV. The CDR3 is 14 residues long. J gave up 6 bases and V 5 bases, and 10 bases lay outside the gene matches. The CDR3 sequence is CASSPGLPPVEQYF. The CDR3 bases are TGTGCCAGCAGCCCGGGACTACCCCCCGTCGAGCAGTACTTC.

This CDR3 is CASSDLPNMNTEAFF. The CDR3 nucleotides read TGCGCCAGCAGTGACCTCCCGAACATGAACACTGAAGCTTTCTTT. The rearrangement joins TRBV10-2 to TRBJ1-1; D not certain. Germline V gives CDR1 WSHSY, CDR2 SAAADI. This CDR3 region has 15 residues. V was pared by 3 bases and J by 0 bases, with 11 bases between.